This T cell receptor beta chain was captured in a study of Tregs in tolerant kidney transplant recipients. Study findings and constraints: Few patients were studied, so findings need validation in larger groups.

The ends were cut back, 2 bases at V and 5 bases at J, with 13 bases in the middle. This CDR3 contains 14 residues. Germline V CDR1 and CDR2: GTSNPN, SVGIG (reference sequence). In regard to this clone: The antigen remains undetermined.

The repertoire was sequenced with immunoSEQ multiplex PCR; TCRdb's copy has only in-frame clones and lacks some. This sample yields some 80,000 clones, of which roughly 98% are seen a single time; 0.55% to 0.6% belongs to the top ten. The starting material was CD4+ T cells from blood, obtained before the transplant. The chain employs TRBV30 and TRBJ1-5; D might be TRBD1 (6 bases). This receptor was identified in a human donor who received a combined kidney and bone marrow transplant. DNA of the CDR3: TGTGCCTGGAGTCCGGGACACTATGATCAGCCCCAGCATTTT. This codes for CAWSPGHYDQPQHF.